Presented here are 5 T cell receptor beta chains from one specimen sequenced in a study of blood T cells in healthy people across ages. The use of a sample-barcoded 5' primer and a J-beta primer mix characterized a second PCR of roughly 6 to 12 cycles. A single record per CDR3 protein comes from TCRdb applying MiXCR to the 5' RACE reads. This sample has about 640,000 distinct CDR3 sequences; around 54% occur once, and the top ten carry over 30%. The sequenced sample was blood. The receptors were sampled from a man aged 60 to 75 in good health.

The table lists this clonotype with a few counts. Mismatch with germline at one junction end may stem from a read error. The chain links TRBV20-1 to TRBJ2-7; 7 bases fit TRBD2. There are 13 residues in the CDR3. Germline assignment: CDR1 DFQATT and CDR2 SNEGSKA (reference sequence). The CDR3 reads CSARESGTDEQYF. In DNA form, the CDR3 reads TGCAGTGCTCGAGAAAGCGGGACGGACGAGCAGTACTTC.

This clonotype has just a few counts. The genes are TRBV12-3 or TRBV12-4 and TRBJ2-3; D possibly corresponds to TRBD2 (5 bases). The CDR3 extends over 13 amino acids. V was trimmed by 7 bases and J by 4 bases, leaving 12 bases between them. Here the CDR3 reads CASNLGVADTQYF. The CDR3 DNA follows: TGTGCCAGCAACTTGGGAGTGGCAGATACGCAGTATTTT.

In this sample, this clonotype turned up a few times. The rearrangement joins TRBV4-1 to TRBJ1-4; 7 nucleotides line up with TRBD1. Germline CDR1 is MGHRA and CDR2 is YSYEKL. V lost 4 bases, J lost 0 bases, and 2 bases stayed unmatched. The CDR3 is made up of 15 amino acids. CDR3 loop: CASSRTGATNEKLFF. The CDR3 nucleotides are TGCGCCAGCAGCCGAACAGGGGCAACTAATGAAAAACTGTTTTTT.

This clonotype was recorded only once. This chain connects TRBV20-1 to TRBJ2-5; a weak D match, TRBD2 (5 bases). Germline CDR1 reads DFQATT; CDR2 reads SNEGSKA (reference sequence). Trimming pared 6 bases from V and 5 bases from J, leaving 19 bases between. This CDR3 spans 14 amino acids. As DNA, the CDR3 is TGCAGTGCCGCCCTGGGCATGTGGAGGGAGACCCAGTACTTC. Its protein is CSAALGMWRETQYF.

The chain recombines TRBV6-4 with TRBJ2-3; D may be TRBD1 or TRBD2 (5 bases each). Per germline, CDR1 MRHNA and CDR2 SNTAGT. CDR3 length: 15 amino acids. V was pared by 11 bases and J by 4 bases, with 22 bases between. CDR3: CAGHSRDRDADTQYF. The CDR3 coding sequence is TGTGCCGGTCATTCCCGGGACCGAGACGCAGATACGCAGTATTTT.